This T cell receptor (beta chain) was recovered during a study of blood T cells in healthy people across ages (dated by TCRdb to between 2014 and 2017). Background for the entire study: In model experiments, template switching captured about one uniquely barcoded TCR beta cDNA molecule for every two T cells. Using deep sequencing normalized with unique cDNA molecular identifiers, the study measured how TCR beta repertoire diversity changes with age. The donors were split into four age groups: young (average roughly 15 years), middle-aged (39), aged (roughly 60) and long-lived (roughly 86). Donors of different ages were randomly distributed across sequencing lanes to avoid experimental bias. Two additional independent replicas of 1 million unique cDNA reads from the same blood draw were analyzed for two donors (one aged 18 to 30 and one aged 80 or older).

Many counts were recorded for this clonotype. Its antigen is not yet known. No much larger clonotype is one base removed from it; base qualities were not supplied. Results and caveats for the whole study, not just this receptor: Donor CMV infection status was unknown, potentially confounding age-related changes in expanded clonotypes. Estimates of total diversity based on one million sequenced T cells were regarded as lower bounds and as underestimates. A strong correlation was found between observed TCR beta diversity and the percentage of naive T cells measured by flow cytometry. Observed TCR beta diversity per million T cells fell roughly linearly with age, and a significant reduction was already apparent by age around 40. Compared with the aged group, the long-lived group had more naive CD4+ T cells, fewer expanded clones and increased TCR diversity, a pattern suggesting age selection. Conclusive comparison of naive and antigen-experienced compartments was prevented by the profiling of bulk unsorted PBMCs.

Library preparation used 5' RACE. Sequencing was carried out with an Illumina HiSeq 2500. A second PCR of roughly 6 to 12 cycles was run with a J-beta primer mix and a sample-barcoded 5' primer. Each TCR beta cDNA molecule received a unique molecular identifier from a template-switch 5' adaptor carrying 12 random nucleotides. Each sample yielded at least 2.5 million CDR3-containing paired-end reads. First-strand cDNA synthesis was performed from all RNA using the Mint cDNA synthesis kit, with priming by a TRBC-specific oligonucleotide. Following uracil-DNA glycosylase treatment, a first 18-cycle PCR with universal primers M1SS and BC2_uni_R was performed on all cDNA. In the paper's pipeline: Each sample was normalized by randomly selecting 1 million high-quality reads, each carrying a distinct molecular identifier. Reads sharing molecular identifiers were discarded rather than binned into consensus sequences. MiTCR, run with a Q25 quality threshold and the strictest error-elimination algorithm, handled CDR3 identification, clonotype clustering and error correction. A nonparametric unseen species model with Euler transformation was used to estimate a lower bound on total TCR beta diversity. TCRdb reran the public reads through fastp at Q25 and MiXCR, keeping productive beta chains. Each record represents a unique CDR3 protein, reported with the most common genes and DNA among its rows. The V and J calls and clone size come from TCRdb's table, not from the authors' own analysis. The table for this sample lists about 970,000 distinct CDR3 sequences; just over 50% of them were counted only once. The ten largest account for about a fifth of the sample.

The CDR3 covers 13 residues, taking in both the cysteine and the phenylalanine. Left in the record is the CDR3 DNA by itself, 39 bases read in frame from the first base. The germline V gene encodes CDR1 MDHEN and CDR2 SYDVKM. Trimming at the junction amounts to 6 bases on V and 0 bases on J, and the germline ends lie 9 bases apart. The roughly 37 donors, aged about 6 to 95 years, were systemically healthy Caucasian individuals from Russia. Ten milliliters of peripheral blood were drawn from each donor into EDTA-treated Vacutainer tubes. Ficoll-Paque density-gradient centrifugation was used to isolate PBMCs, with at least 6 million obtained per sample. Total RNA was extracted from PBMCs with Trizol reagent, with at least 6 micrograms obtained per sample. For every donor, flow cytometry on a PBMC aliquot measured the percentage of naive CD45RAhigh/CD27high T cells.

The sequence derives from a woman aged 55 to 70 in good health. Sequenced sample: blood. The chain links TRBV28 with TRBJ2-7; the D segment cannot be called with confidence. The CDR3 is CASRPQSSYEQYF. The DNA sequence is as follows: TGTGCCAGCAGACCCCAGAGCTCCTACGAGCAGTACTTC.